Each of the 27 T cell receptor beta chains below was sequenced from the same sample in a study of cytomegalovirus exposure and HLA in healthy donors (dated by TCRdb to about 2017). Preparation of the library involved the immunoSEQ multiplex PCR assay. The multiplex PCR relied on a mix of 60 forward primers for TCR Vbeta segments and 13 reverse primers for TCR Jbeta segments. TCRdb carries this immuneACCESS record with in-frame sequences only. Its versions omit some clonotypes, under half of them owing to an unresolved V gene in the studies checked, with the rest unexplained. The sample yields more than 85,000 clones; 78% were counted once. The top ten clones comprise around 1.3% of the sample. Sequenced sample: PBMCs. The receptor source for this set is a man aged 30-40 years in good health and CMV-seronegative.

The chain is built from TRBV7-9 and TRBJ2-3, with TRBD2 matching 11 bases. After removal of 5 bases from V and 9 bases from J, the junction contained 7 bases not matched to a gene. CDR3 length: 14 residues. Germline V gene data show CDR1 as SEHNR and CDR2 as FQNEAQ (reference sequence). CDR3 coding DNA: TGTGCCAGCAGCAAAACCACTAGCGGGAGCACGCAGTATTTT. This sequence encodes CASSKTTSGSTQYF.

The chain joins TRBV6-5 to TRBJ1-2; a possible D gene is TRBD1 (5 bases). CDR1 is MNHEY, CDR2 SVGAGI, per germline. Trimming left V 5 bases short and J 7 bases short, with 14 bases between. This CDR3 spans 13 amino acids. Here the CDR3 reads CASSPGQGSGYTF. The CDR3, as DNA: TGTGCCAGCAGTCCCGGGCAGGGAAGTGGCTACACCTTC.

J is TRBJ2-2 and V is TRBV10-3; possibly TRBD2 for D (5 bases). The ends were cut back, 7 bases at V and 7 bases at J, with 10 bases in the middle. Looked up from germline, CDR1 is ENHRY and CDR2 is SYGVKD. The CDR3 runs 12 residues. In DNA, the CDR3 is TGTGCCATCACTGAAACTAGCGGGGAGCTGTTTTTT. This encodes CAITETSGELFF.

The CDR3 bases are TGTGCCAGCAGCTTGCTGGGACAGGGGGACGAGCAGTACTTC. This translates into CASSLLGQGDEQYF. The chain has TRBV5-8 and TRBJ2-7, with 11 bases fitting TRBD1. V gave up 1 base and J gave up 5 bases; unmatched junction bases: 2. The germline CDR1 and CDR2 sequences are SGHTS and YDEGEE. The length of the CDR3 is 14 residues.

The chain's CDR3 is CASSNPTSGSTGNEQFF. DNA for the CDR3: TGTGCCAGCAGCAACCCGACTAGCGGGAGTACAGGCAATGAGCAGTTCTTC. J is TRBJ2-1 and V is TRBV13; 12 bases match TRBD2. CDR3 length: 17 amino acids. The germline V gene encodes CDR1 PRHDT and CDR2 FYEKMQ (reference sequence). V gave up 5 bases and J gave up 6 bases; unmatched junction bases: 11. The full variable domain, rest sourced from reference TRBV13 and TRBJ2-1, is AAGVIQSPRHLIKEKRETATLKCYPIPRHDTVYWYQQGPGQDPQFLISFYEKMQSDKGSIPDRFSAQQFSDYHSELNMSSLELGDSALYFCASSNPTSGSTGNEQFFGPGTRLTVL.

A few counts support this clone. For the CDR3, the DNA is TGTGCCAGCACTCCTATCGGGAGCTCTGGAAACACCATATATTTT. Its protein product is CASTPIGSSGNTIYF. V usage is TRBV6-6 and J usage is TRBJ1-3; no reliable D call. V gave up 7 bases and J gave up 0 bases, with 13 bases separating them. CDR1 MNHNY and CDR2 SVGAGI come from the germline V gene (reference sequence). This CDR3 has 15 residues.

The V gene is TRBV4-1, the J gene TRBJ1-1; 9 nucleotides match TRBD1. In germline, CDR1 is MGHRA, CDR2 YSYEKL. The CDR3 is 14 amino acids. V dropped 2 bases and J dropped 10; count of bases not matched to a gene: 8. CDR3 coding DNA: TGCGCCAGCAGCCAACCGGGACAGGGTACAGGAGCTTTCTTT. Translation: CASSQPGQGTGAFF.

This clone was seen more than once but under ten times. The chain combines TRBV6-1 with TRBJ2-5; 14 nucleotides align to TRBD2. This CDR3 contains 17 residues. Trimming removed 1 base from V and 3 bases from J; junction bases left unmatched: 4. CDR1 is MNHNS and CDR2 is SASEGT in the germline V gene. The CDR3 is CASSEVGTSGSKETQYF. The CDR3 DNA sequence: TGTGCCAGCAGTGAAGTGGGGACTAGCGGGAGTAAAGAGACCCAGTACTTC.

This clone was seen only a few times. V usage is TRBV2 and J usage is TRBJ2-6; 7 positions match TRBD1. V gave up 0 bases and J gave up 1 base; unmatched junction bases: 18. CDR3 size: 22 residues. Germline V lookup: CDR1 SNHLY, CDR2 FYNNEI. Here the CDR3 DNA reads TGTGCCAGCAGTGAAGCGCGTGTAATCGCTCAGGGGGTCTTTTCTGGGGCCAACGTCCTGACTTTC. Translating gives CASSEARVIAQGVFSGANVLTF.

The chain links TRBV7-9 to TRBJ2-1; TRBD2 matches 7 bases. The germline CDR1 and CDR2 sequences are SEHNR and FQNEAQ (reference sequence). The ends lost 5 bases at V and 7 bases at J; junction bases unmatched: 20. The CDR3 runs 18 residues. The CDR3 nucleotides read TGTGCCAGCAGCAGTACTACCCTGACTAGCCCCGTTAGGAATGAGCAGTTCTTC. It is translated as CASSSTTLTSPVRNEQFF.

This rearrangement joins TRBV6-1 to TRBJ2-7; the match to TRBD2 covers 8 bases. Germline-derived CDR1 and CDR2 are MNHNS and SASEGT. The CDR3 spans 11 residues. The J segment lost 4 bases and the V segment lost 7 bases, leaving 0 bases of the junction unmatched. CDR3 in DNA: TGTGCCAGCACGGGGGGGTACGAGCAGTACTTC. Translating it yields CASTGGYEQYF.

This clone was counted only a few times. CDR3 sequence (DNA): TGTGCCACCAGCAGAGGTTCGGGGGGAGAGACCCAGTACTTC. Translation gives CATSRGSGGETQYF. This chain connects TRBV15 to TRBJ2-5, with 7 nucleotides matching TRBD2. Germline V gives CDR1 LNHNV, CDR2 YYDKDF (reference sequence). The CDR3 covers 14 residues. The trim removed 1 base at V and 4 bases at J, leaving 3 bases unmatched.

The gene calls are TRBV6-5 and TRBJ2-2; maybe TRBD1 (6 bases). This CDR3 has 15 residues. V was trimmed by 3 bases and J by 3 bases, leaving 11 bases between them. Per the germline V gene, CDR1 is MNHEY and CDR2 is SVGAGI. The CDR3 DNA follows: TGTGCCAGCAGTTATGGGACACCTTACACCGGGGAGCTGTTTTTT. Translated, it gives CASSYGTPYTGELFF.

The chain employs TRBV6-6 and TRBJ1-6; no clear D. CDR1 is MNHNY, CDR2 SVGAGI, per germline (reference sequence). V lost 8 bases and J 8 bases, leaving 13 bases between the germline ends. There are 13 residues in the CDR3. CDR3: CASRGGRDSPLHF. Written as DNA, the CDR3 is TGTGCCAGCCGAGGAGGGAGGGATTCACCCCTCCACTTT.

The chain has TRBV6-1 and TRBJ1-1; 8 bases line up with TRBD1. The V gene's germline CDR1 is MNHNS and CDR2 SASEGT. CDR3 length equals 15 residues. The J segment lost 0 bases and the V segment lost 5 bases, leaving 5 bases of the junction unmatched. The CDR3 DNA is TGTGCCAGCAGTCCCGGGACAGGATTGAACACTGAAGCTTTCTTT. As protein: CASSPGTGLNTEAFF.

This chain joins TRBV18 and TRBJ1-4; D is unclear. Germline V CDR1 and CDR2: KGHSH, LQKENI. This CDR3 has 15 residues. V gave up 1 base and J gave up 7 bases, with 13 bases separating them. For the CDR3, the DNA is TGTGCCAGCTCACCACAAGAGACCAGAGGTGAAAAACTGTTTTTT. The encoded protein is CASSPQETRGEKLFF.

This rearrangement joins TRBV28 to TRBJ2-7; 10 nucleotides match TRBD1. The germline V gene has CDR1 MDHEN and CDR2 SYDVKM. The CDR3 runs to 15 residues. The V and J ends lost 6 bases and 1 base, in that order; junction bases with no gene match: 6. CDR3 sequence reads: CASRGGGQGSYEQYF. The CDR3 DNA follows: TGTGCCAGCAGGGGAGGGGGACAGGGGTCCTACGAGCAGTACTTC.

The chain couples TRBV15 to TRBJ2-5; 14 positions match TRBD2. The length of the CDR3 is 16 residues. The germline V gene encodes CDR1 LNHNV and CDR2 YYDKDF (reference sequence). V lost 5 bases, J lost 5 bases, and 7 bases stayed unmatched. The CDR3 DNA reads TGTGCCACCAGCCCACGACTAGCGGGAGGGCGGGAGACCCAGTACTTC. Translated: CATSPRLAGGRETQYF.

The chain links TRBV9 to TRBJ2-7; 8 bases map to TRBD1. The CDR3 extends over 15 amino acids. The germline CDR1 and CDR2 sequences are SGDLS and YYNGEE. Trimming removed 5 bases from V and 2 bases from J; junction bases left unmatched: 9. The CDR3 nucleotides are TGTGCCAGCAGTCTTACGGGACAGGCAGCCTACGAGCAGTACTTC. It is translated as CASSLTGQAAYEQYF. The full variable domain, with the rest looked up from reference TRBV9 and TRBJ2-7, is DSGVTQTPKHLITATGQRVTLRCSPRSGDLSVYWYQQSLDQGLQFLIQYYNGEERAKGNILERFSAQQFPDLHSELNLSSLELGDSALYFCASSLTGQAAYEQYFGPGTRLTVT.

CDR3 bases: TGTGCCAGTAGTCAGGCGGGAGCGAACACCGGGGAGCTGTTTTTT. This encodes CASSQAGANTGELFF. The V and J genes are TRBV19 and TRBJ2-2; 7 bases agree with TRBD2. CDR3 length: 15 amino acids. With V trimmed by 5 bases and J by 0 bases, 3 bases remained unmatched. The germline V gene has CDR1 LNHDA and CDR2 SQIVND (reference sequence).

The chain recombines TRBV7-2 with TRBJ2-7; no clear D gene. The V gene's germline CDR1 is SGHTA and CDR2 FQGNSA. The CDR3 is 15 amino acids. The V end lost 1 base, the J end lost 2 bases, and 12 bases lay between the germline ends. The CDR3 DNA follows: TGTGCCAGCAGCTTAGAGGCGGATGTTACCTACGAGCAGTACTTC. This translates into CASSLEADVTYEQYF.

The CDR3 spells CASSSDRETEAFF. In nucleotides, the CDR3 is TGTGCCAGCAGCAGTGACAGGGAAACTGAAGCTTTCTTT. The V gene is TRBV2, the J gene TRBJ1-1; 7 nucleotides line up with TRBD1. This CDR3 has 13 amino acids. CDR1 and CDR2 from the germline V gene are SNHLY and FYNNEI. V lost 6 bases, J lost 5 bases, and 6 bases stayed unmatched.

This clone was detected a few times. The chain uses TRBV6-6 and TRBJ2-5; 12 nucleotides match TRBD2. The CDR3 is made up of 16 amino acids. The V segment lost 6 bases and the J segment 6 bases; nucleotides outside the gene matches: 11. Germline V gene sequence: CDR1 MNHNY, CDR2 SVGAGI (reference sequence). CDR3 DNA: TGTGCCAGCAGATCTAGCGGGGGGGCGGAGGAGAAGACCCAGTACTTC. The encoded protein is CASRSSGGAEEKTQYF.

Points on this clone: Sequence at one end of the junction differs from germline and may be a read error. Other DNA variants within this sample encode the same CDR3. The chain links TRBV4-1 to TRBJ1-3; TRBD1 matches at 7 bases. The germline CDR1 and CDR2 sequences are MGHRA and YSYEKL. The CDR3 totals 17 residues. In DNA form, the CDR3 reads TGCGCTAGCAGCCAAGGGGGCAACACTTTCTCTGGAAACACCATATATTTT. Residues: CASSQGGNTFSGNTIYF.

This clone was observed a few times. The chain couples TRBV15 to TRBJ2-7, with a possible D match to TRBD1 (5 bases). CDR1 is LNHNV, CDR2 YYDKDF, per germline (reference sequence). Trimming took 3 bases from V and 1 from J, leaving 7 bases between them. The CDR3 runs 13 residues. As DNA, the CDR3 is TGTGCCACCAGCAGGGACACGTCCTACGAGCAGTACTTC. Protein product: CATSRDTSYEQYF.

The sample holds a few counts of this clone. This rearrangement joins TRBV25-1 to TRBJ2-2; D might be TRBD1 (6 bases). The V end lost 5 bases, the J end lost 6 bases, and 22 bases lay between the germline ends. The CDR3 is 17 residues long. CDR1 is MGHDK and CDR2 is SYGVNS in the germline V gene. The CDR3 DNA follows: TGTGCCAGCAGTTTGGTGGGGGTGGGGGCGAGGGCCGGGGAGCTGTTTTTT. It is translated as CASSLVGVGARAGELFF.

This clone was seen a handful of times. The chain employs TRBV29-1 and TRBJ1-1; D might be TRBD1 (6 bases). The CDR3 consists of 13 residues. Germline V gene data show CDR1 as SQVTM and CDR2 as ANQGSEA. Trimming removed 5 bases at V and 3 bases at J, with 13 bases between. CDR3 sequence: CSVSRGPDTEAFF. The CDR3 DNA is TGCAGCGTTAGCAGGGGACCCGACACTGAAGCTTTCTTT.